This entry features one TCR beta chain sequence. The data are from a study of blood T cell repertoires in COVID-19. The trim removed 3 bases at V and 10 bases at J, leaving 13 bases unmatched. Looked up from germline, CDR1 is WNHNN and CDR2 is SYGVQD (reference sequence). The CDR3 has 17 amino acids. The table came from immunoSEQ multiplex PCR; TCRdb's copy has only in-frame clones and leaves some out. This table has some 140,000 clones, about 88% appearing once. This TCR was sampled from a man aged 40-49 years with acute COVID-19. The chain is built from TRBV10-1 and TRBJ2-1, with 12 bases identical to TRBD2. Sequenced input: PBMCs or T cells enriched from blood (not recorded which). CDR3 DNA sequence: TGCGCCAGCAGTGATGCAGGACTAGCGGGGAGAATGAACGAGCAGTTCTTC. Translated: CASSDAGLAGRMNEQFF.